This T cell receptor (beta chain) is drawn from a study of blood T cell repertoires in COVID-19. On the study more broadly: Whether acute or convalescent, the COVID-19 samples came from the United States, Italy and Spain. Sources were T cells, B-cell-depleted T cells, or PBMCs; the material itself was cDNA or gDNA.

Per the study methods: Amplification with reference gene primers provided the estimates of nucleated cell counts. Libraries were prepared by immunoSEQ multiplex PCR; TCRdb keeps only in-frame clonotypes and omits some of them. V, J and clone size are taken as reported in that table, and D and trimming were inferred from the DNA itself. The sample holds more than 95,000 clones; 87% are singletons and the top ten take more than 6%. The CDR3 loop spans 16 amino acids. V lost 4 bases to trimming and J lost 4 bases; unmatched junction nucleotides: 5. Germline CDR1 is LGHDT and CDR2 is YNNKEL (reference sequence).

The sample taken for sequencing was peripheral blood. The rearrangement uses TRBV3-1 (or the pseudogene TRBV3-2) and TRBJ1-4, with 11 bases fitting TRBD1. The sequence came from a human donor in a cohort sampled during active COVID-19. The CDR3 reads CASSPGQGAGNEKLFF. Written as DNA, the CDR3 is TGTGCCAGCAGCCCCGGACAGGGGGCAGGTAATGAAAAACTGTTTTTT.